This T cell receptor (beta chain) stems from a study of blood T cell repertoires in COVID-19. Study background: Collection of acute and convalescent COVID-19 samples took place in the United States, Italy and Spain. Sources were T cells, B-cell-depleted T cells, or PBMCs; the material itself was cDNA or gDNA.

Recruited during active infection, patients (from Seattle) were subsequently followed longitudinally. Looked up from germline, CDR1 is SNHLY and CDR2 is FYNNEI. Losses at the gene ends were 0 bases for V and 5 bases for J; bases not matched to a gene: 5. The CDR3 sequence is 16 residues long. In the authors' workflow: Nucleated cell number was recorded as an estimate derived from reference gene primer amplification. Using immunoSEQ multiplex PCR, the repertoire was profiled, and TCRdb retains in-frame clones only, with some absent. V, J and clone size derive from that table, while D and trimming were established from the DNA sequence. The data contain fewer than 700,000 clones, less than 90% of them singletons.

The source is a woman between 50 and 59 years old with COVID-19, enrolled during active disease. The V call is TRBV2, the J call TRBJ2-2; 8 nucleotides match TRBD2. What was sequenced was peripheral blood. DNA for the CDR3: TGTGCCAGCAGTGAAGCGAGGGTAGCGGGGACCGGGGAGCTGTTTTTT. This encodes CASSEARVAGTGELFF.